The sequence of this T cell receptor (beta chain) was determined in a study of T cells after yellow fever vaccination. This clonotype was seen repeatedly, ten times or more. Its antigen is not identified. In TCRdb, the 5' RACE reads were re-called with MiXCR into one record per CDR3 protein. The sample shows 280,000 or so distinct CDR3 sequences, approximately 10% of them seen only once. General observations from the study: The study re-detected most primary-vaccination clones after the booster (about 96% CD4, roughly 85% CD8).

The receptor comes from a man younger than 30 who received the YFV17D yellow fever vaccine. The material sequenced was CD4+ T cells sorted from PBMCs, taken 5 days after the yellow fever booster vaccination.

The CDR3 sequence is CASSEAGGTGNTIYF. The CDR3 bases are TGTGCCAGCAGTGAAGCGGGCGGCACTGGAAACACCATATATTTT. The chain is built from TRBV6-1 and TRBJ1-3; the D is unclear. The CDR3 covers 15 residues. With 0 bases removed from V and 2 bases from J, the gap between germline ends came to 8 bases. Germline assignment: CDR1 MNHNS and CDR2 SASEGT.